The 6 T cell receptor beta chains presented below share a single source sample, sequenced in a study of T cells after yellow fever vaccination. TCRdb analysed the 5' RACE reads with MiXCR anew, one entry per CDR3 protein. The profile shows fewer than 500,000 distinct CDR3 sequences, approximately 18% of them singletons. The sample was PBMCs, taken before the yellow fever booster vaccination. The receptors stem from a man aged 18 to 30 who received the YFV17D yellow fever vaccine.

For the CDR3, the DNA is TGTGCCAGCAGTTACTCGACGGCAGGGCGAGGCTATGGCTACACCTTC. Translation gives CASSYSTAGRGYGYTF. The chain employs TRBV6-5 and TRBJ1-2; TRBD1 might be the D (5 bases). This CDR3 region has 16 residues. Germline V lookup: CDR1 MNHEY, CDR2 SVGAGI. Trimming took off 0 bases at V and 4 bases at J, with 15 bases between the two ends.

This clonotype has only a few counts. The V gene is TRBV7-2, the J gene TRBJ1-5; 8 bases are shared with TRBD1. CDR3 length equals 15 residues. Germline CDR1 is SGHTA and CDR2 is FQGNSA. The V segment lost 0 bases and the J segment 7 bases; nucleotides outside the gene matches: 5. The chain's CDR3 is CASSLATGEWQPQHF. The CDR3 coding sequence is TGTGCCAGCAGCTTAGCGACAGGGGAGTGGCAGCCCCAGCATTTT.

The table lists this clonotype with a few counts. J is TRBJ2-5 and V is TRBV15; 9 bases map to TRBD2. V lost 3 bases, J lost 4 bases, and 9 bases stayed unmatched. Looked up from germline, CDR1 is LNHNV and CDR2 is YYDKDF (reference sequence). The CDR3 sequence is 16 residues long. The CDR3 DNA sequence: TGTGCCACCAGCAGGGGGAATAGCGGGGGACTAGAGACCCAGTACTTC. Protein product: CATSRGNSGGLETQYF.

This chain connects TRBV9 to TRBJ1-1; maybe TRBD1 (5 bases). The CDR3 loop spans 13 amino acids. Trimming took off 0 bases at V and 2 bases at J, with 5 bases between the two ends. From germline, CDR1 is SGDLS and CDR2 YYNGEE. Written as DNA, the CDR3 is TGTGCCAGCAGCGTAGGGACAAACACTGAAGCTTTCTTT. Translation gives CASSVGTNTEAFF.

V and J are TRBV5-1 and TRBJ2-5; D ambiguous. The CDR3 sequence is 14 residues long. V gave up 0 bases and J gave up 0 bases, with 6 bases separating them. The germline V gene encodes CDR1 SGHRS and CDR2 YFSETQ. The CDR3 nucleotides read TGCGCCAGCAGCTTGGTACGTTACCAAGAGACCCAGTACTTC. Protein: CASSLVRYQETQYF. Filled out from reference TRBV5-1 and TRBJ2-5, the complete variable domain reads KAGVTQTPRYLIKTRGQQVTLSCSPISGHRSVSWYQQTPGQGLQFLFEYFSETQRNKGNFPGRFSGRQFSNSRSEMNVSTLELGDSALYLCASSLVRYQETQYFGPGTRLLVL.

This clonotype occurred a few times. In DNA, the CDR3 is TGCGCCAGCAGCTTTCAGGGGTCATACAATGAGCAGTTCTTC. As protein: CASSFQGSYNEQFF. The chain couples TRBV5-1 to TRBJ2-1; tentative D call: TRBD1 (6 bases). V was trimmed by 2 bases and J by 4 bases, leaving 10 bases between them. The CDR3 loop spans 14 amino acids. Per the germline V gene, CDR1 is SGHRS and CDR2 is YFSETQ.